Reported below is one T cell receptor (beta chain). What it binds is not known. The record originates from a study of cytomegalovirus exposure and HLA in healthy donors. About the research overall: A subsequent analysis stated that the 100 to 150 validation repertoires were run on the same platform as the roughly 700 first-cohort repertoires.

CDR3 size: 13 residues. Trimming cost V 4 bases and J 7 bases; bases outside gene matches: 2. CDR1 MNHEY and CDR2 SMNVEV come from the germline V gene (reference sequence). Regarding the study as a whole: Most TCR sequences were seen very rarely across donors, but some public TCRs occurred in many.

Method: immunoSEQ multiplex PCR; TCRdb's copy keeps in-frame clones and lacks some. Of 75,000 to 100,000 clones detected, roughly 96% appear once; the ten largest clones hold 0.6% to 0.85%. The clonotype was recovered from a young man in good health and CMV-seronegative. The sample was PBMCs. V usage is TRBV27 and J usage is TRBJ2-1; 9 bases are a match to TRBD2. This CDR3 is CASSSSGRNEQFF. CDR3 in DNA: TGTGCCAGCAGTTCCAGCGGGAGGAATGAGCAGTTCTTC.